The entry below gives a single TCR beta chain sequence along with its context. Sequenced by immunoSEQ multiplex PCR; TCRdb stores in-frame clones only, minus some. Among 100,000 to 150,000 clones listed, around 87% were seen once. This record belongs to a study of blood T cell repertoires in COVID-19. Across the study: From T cells, B-cell-depleted T cells, or PBMCs came the material, which was cDNA or gDNA.

The CDR3 is 14 residues long. The germline gives CDR1 SGHAT, CDR2 FQNNGV. Deletions cut 1 base from V and 7 bases from J, with 8 bases between. The chain couples TRBV11-2 to TRBJ1-6; weak D call: TRBD1 (5 bases). The TCR comes from a woman aged 60-75 years with acute or convalescent COVID-19. Sequenced sample: peripheral blood. The CDR3 coding sequence is TGTGCCAGCAGCTTAGGCAGGGAAAATTCACCCCTCCACTTT. Its protein product is CASSLGRENSPLHF.